Following are 13 T cell receptor beta chains from one sample sequenced in a study of shared clonotypes between healthy human individuals. Clones were read by immunoSEQ multiplex PCR, and TCRdb kept only the in-frame ones, dropping some. The profile shows around 990,000 clones, approximately 77% of them singletons. Sample: memory CD4+ T cells from PBMCs. Subset in this sample: CD45RA-negative fraction. Receptors originate from a young man in good health. Some clones in this sample may be carry-over from other donors' samples.

Of note for this clone: Relative to the germline gene, one junction end is altered; a read error may explain this. The chain carries TRBV19 and TRBJ2-7; TRBD1 agrees at 9 bases. Germline V gene data show CDR1 as LNHDA and CDR2 as SQIVND (reference sequence). CDR3 size: 12 residues. The CDR3 DNA follows: TGTGCCAGTATTAACCAGCAGGGACAGGGCAAATTC. This translates into CASINQQGQGKF. The full variable domain, with the rest looked up from reference TRBV19 and TRBJ2-7, is DGGITQSPKYLFRKEGQNVTLSCEQNLNHDAMYWYRQDPGQGLRLIYYSQIVNDFQKGDIAEGYSVSREKKESFPLTVTSAQKNPTAFYLCASINQQGQGKFGPGTRLTVT.

The rearrangement uses TRBV6-1 and TRBJ1-2, with D unclear. Looked up from germline, CDR1 is MNHNS and CDR2 is SASEGT. Trimming stripped 4 bases from V and 7 bases from J, with 4 bases between. The CDR3 is 10 amino acids. The DNA of the CDR3 is TGTGCCAGCAGTGTCGTTGGCTACACCTTC. Translating it yields CASSVVGYTF.

As DNA, the CDR3 is TGTGCCAGCAGCGTAGGCATAAGCCCCGCCCAAGAGACCCAGTACTTC. This codes for CASSVGISPAQETQYF. The chain uses TRBV9 and TRBJ2-5, with D hard to call. The V and J ends lost 0 bases and 1 base respectively, with 13 bases between them. Looked up from germline, CDR1 is SGDLS and CDR2 is YYNGEE. This CDR3 region has 16 residues. The full variable domain, in which reference TRBV9 and TRBJ2-5 provide the parts outside the CDR3, is DSGVTQTPKHLITATGQRVTLRCSPRSGDLSVYWYQQSLDQGLQFLIQYYNGEERAKGNILERFSAQQFPDLHSELNLSSLELGDSALYFCASSVGISPAQETQYFGPGTRLLVL.

The chain is built from TRBV15 and TRBJ2-7; D unresolved. Germline-derived CDR1 and CDR2 are LNHNV and YYDKDF (reference sequence). Trimming cost V 1 base and J 1 base, with 11 bases left between them. The CDR3 is 15 amino acids. CDR3 loop: CATSRGKVFSYEQYF. In DNA form, the CDR3 reads TGTGCCACCAGCAGAGGGAAAGTTTTTTCCTACGAGCAGTACTTC.

The chain links TRBV6-5 to TRBJ2-5, with 7 bases aligning to TRBD1. The DNA matches TRBJ2-7 better at its end, which makes the J call doubtful. Germline assignment: CDR1 MNHEY and CDR2 SVGAGI. The CDR3 runs 15 residues. CDR3 region: CASSSGWDSSYEQYF. The CDR3 DNA is TGTGCCAGCAGCTCGGGATGGGACAGTTCCTACGAGCAGTACTTC.

This clone has just a few counts. The chain carries TRBV30 and TRBJ2-3; weak D call: TRBD2 (6 bases). This CDR3 spans 13 amino acids. Germline assignment: CDR1 GTSNPN and CDR2 SVGIG (reference sequence). In DNA, the CDR3 is TGTGCTCTCAACAGACTAGAGGTCGATACGCAGTATTTT. Translated, it gives CALNRLEVDTQYF. The full variable domain, with the rest looked up from reference TRBV30 and TRBJ2-3, is SQTIHQWPATLVQPVGSPLSLECTVEGTSNPNLYWYRQAAGRGLQLLFYSVGIGQISSEVPQNLSASRPQDRQFILSSKKLLLSDSGFYLCALNRLEVDTQYFGPGTRLTVL.

V usage is TRBV7-3 and J usage is TRBJ2-5; D might be TRBD2 (6 bases). The CDR3 sequence is 14 residues long. V lost 2 bases, J lost 5 bases, and 12 bases lay in between. CDR1 and CDR2 (germline): SGHTA, FQGTGA. CDR3 amino acids: CASSLSGGVETQYF. The CDR3 region has the DNA TGTGCCAGCAGCTTATCCGGGGGTGTGGAGACCCAGTACTTC.

The J gene is TRBJ2-3, the V gene TRBV28; no clear D gene. Germline assignment: CDR1 MDHEN and CDR2 SYDVKM. The CDR3 has 16 residues. Trimming shortened V by 5 bases and J by 5 bases, and 20 bases separated the two germline ends. The CDR3 DNA follows: TGTGCCAGCAGTCCACACTCGGGCCCCGGGCTAGATACGCAGTATTTT. Its protein is CASSPHSGPGLDTQYF.

CDR3 DNA: TGTGCCAGCAGCCTCTGGGGGGACACAGATACGCAGTATTTT. Protein sequence: CASSLWGDTDTQYF. The V call is TRBV7-6, the J call TRBJ2-3; maybe TRBD2 (6 bases). The V end lost 5 bases, the J end lost 2 bases, and 11 bases lay between the germline ends. Germline V gene lookup returns CDR1 SGHVS and CDR2 FNYEAQ. The CDR3 is made up of 14 amino acids.

This CDR3 is CASSRDRVQETQYF. The CDR3 DNA reads TGTGCCAGCAGCCGGGACAGGGTGCAAGAGACCCAGTACTTC. V and J are TRBV6-1 and TRBJ2-5; 9 nucleotides line up with TRBD1. Trimming removed 6 bases from V and 2 bases from J; junction bases left unmatched: 4. From germline, CDR1 is MNHNS and CDR2 SASEGT. The CDR3 has 14 residues.

The V gene is TRBV5-4, the J gene TRBJ2-3, with TRBD2 as a possible D gene (6 bases). Germline loops: CDR1 SGHNT, CDR2 YYREEE (reference sequence). The CDR3 is 14 amino acids. V was cut by 4 bases and J by 4 bases, with 13 bases left in between. The CDR3 DNA reads as TGTGCCAGCAGCCCGGGGACTGGTTCAGATACGCAGTATTTT. It yields the protein CASSPGTGSDTQYF.

This rearrangement joins TRBV18 to TRBJ1-4, with a tentative D call TRBD1 (5 bases). Germline CDR1 and CDR2: KGHSH and LQKENI. Between the trimmed V and J ends, which lost 4 bases and 7 bases, there was a span of 13 bases. The CDR3 is made up of 14 amino acids. CDR3 region: CASSQLSGAEKLFF. In nucleotides, the CDR3 is TGTGCCAGCTCACAGCTTTCCGGGGCTGAAAAACTGTTTTTT.

The CDR3 nucleotides are TGTGCCAGCAGTCCTCATTCGGGGGCTCAGCCCCAGCATTTT. Amino acid sequence: CASSPHSGAQPQHF. The chain links TRBV28 to TRBJ1-5, with D tentatively TRBD1 (6 bases). The CDR3 length is 14 residues. Germline V gene sequence: CDR1 MDHEN, CDR2 SYDVKM. V lost 5 bases, J lost 6 bases, and 14 bases lay in between.